What follows are 14 T cell receptor beta chains derived from one specimen sequenced in a study of PD-L1 blockade in urothelial cancer. Profiling relied on immunoSEQ multiplex PCR, and the TCRdb table lists in-frame clones only, not all of them. The data show 70,000 or so clones, approximately 81% seen once. The starting material was PBMCs, obtained around atezolizumab (anti-PD-L1) treatment. Source of these receptors: a man aged 70-80 years with urothelial cancer.

The chain has TRBV7-9 and TRBJ2-7, with 9 positions matching TRBD1. This CDR3 has 16 residues. Trimming removed 4 bases from V and 6 bases from J; junction bases left unmatched: 13. Germline V lookup: CDR1 SEHNR, CDR2 FQNEAQ (reference sequence). Written as DNA, the CDR3 is TGTGCCAGCAGCTCTGGGGTTGGGACAGGGCATGGCGAGCAGTACTTC. Protein: CASSSGVGTGHGEQYF.

This chain uses TRBV28 with TRBJ1-4, with unresolved D. The CDR3 sequence is 15 residues long. Looked up from germline, CDR1 is MDHEN and CDR2 is SYDVKM. V shed 4 bases and J shed 1 base, with 10 bases lying between them. CDR3 nucleotides: TGTGCCAGCAGTTCCCCCCATGTAACTAATGAAAAACTGTTTTTT. The encoded protein is CASSSPHVTNEKLFF.

The chain uses TRBV5-1 and TRBJ2-5; 7 positions agree with TRBD2. The CDR3 consists of 14 residues. The J segment lost 4 bases and the V segment lost 0 bases, leaving 3 bases of the junction unmatched. Germline CDR1 SGHRS, CDR2 YFSETQ. This chain's CDR3 is CASSLASGPETQYF. CDR3 sequence (DNA): TGCGCCAGCAGCTTGGCTAGCGGACCAGAGACCCAGTACTTC.

V and J are TRBV6-5 and TRBJ2-7; 10 bases match TRBD1. The CDR3 consists of 14 residues. Germline lookup yields CDR1 MNHEY and CDR2 SVGAGI. Trimming at V came to 6 bases and at J to 4 bases, leaving 6 bases not matched to a gene. The CDR3 coding sequence is TGTGCCAGCAGCCCCGGGACAGGGGTTTACGAGCAGTACTTC. Translating gives CASSPGTGVYEQYF.

J is TRBJ2-3 and V is TRBV19, with 7 bases identical to TRBD2. This CDR3 comprises 18 residues. V was clipped by 3 bases and J by 5 bases; unmatched bases: 17. Germline assignment: CDR1 LNHDA and CDR2 SQIVND (reference sequence). CDR3 region: CASSIEVTAGIAQDTQYF. The DNA for the CDR3 is TGTGCCAGTAGTATTGAGGTTACAGCGGGGATAGCACAAGATACGCAGTATTTT.

V gene TRBV2 combines with J gene TRBJ1-1; D is possibly TRBD1 (6 bases). This CDR3 is built from 16 residues. Trimming took 3 bases from V and 4 from J, leaving 18 bases between them. Germline lookup yields CDR1 SNHLY and CDR2 FYNNEI. The CDR3 loop is CASSDLGRGALTEAFF. In nucleotides, the CDR3 is TGTGCCAGCAGTGATCTAGGGAGGGGGGCTCTCACTGAAGCTTTCTTT. The full variable domain, its missing parts supplied by reference TRBV2 and TRBJ1-1, is EPEVTQTPSHQVTQMGQEVILRCVPISNHLYFYWYRQILGQKVEFLVSFYNNEISEKSEIFDDQFSVERPDGSNFTLKIRSTKLEDSAMYFCASSDLGRGALTEAFFGQGTRLTVV.

As to this clone: At the DNA level, this CDR3 is encoded by other sequences in the same sample as well. The V call is TRBV7-9, the J call TRBJ2-1; no clear D gene. The CDR3 is 13 amino acids. Germline V gene sequence: CDR1 SEHNR, CDR2 FQNEAQ (reference sequence). With 1 base removed from V and 7 bases from J, the gap between germline ends came to 8 bases. The CDR3 DNA reads TGTGCCAGCAGCTTAGGGTCCGGGAATGAGCAGTTCTTC. This encodes CASSLGSGNEQFF.

This sequence joins TRBV29-1 and TRBJ2-7, with D tentatively TRBD2 (7 bases). Trimming removed 4 bases from V and 6 bases from J, with 10 bases in between. The CDR3 has 11 residues. Germline CDR1 SQVTM, CDR2 ANQGSEA. CDR3 in amino acids: CSVGGGREQYF. Written as DNA, the CDR3 is TGCAGCGTTGGGGGGGGGCGCGAGCAGTACTTC.

The chain has TRBV14 and TRBJ2-1, with 9 bases identical to TRBD2. The CDR3 has 16 residues. Trimming cost V 1 base and J 4 bases; bases outside gene matches: 5. Germline CDR1 reads SGHDN; CDR2 reads FVKESK. CDR3 DNA: TGTGCCAGCAGCCAAGGAAGTAGCGGGAGTTACAATGAGCAGTTCTTC. Translated: CASSQGSSGSYNEQFF.

This chain uses TRBV7-9 with TRBJ2-7; 9 nucleotides match TRBD1. Unmatched junction bases numbered 5, after V lost 2 bases and J lost 0 bases. Germline values: CDR1 SEHNR, CDR2 FQNEAQ (reference sequence). This CDR3 region has 16 residues. The CDR3 region has the DNA TGTGCCAGCAGCTTACGGACAGGGGCCAGCTCCTACGAGCAGTACTTC. Translated: CASSLRTGASSYEQYF.

The V gene is TRBV19, the J gene TRBJ1-2; D might be TRBD1 (5 bases). V dropped 7 bases and J dropped 4 bases, with 19 bases sitting between them. Germline CDR1 LNHDA, CDR2 SQIVND (reference sequence). This CDR3 is built from 15 residues. The CDR3: CASTPGGEMTYGYTF. DNA for the CDR3: TGTGCCAGTACCCCGGGAGGGGAAATGACCTATGGCTACACCTTC.

The V call is TRBV13, the J call TRBJ2-2; D possibly corresponds to TRBD1 (6 bases). The germline V and J ends were trimmed by 7 bases and 6 bases, with 18 bases remaining between them. The germline V gene has CDR1 PRHDT and CDR2 FYEKMQ (reference sequence). There are 15 residues in the CDR3. CDR3 nucleotide sequence: TGTGCCAGCACCGCCCGAGGGGGAAGGGCCGGGGAGCTGTTTTTT. Protein sequence: CASTARGGRAGELFF.

The count of this clone is one. The V and J genes are TRBV5-1 and TRBJ2-5; D is unresolved. CDR1 and CDR2 (germline): SGHRS, YFSETQ. V shed 0 bases and J shed 5 bases, with 11 bases lying between them. The CDR3 loop spans 14 amino acids. As DNA, the CDR3 is TGCGCCAGCAGCTTGGGCCGGTACGATGAGACCCAGTACTTC. This codes for CASSLGRYDETQYF. Drawing the rest from reference TRBV5-1 and TRBJ2-5, the complete variable domain is KAGVTQTPRYLIKTRGQQVTLSCSPISGHRSVSWYQQTPGQGLQFLFEYFSETQRNKGNFPGRFSGRQFSNSRSEMNVSTLELGDSALYLCASSLGRYDETQYFGPGTRLLVL.

The chain uses TRBV6-5 and TRBJ2-7, with D perhaps TRBD1 (5 bases). This CDR3 has 14 residues. The ends were cut back, 5 bases at V and 3 bases at J, with 14 bases in the middle. Germline loops: CDR1 MNHEY, CDR2 SVGAGI. The CDR3 spells CASSEVAGFYEQYF. The DNA of the CDR3 is TGTGCCAGCAGTGAAGTGGCAGGGTTCTACGAGCAGTACTTC.